This is a list of T cell receptor beta chains from one sample in a study of blood T cells in healthy people across ages. MiXCR was run by TCRdb on the 5' RACE reads, yielding one entry per CDR3 protein. Among about 970,000 distinct CDR3 sequences listed, just over 50% were seen once. The sequenced material came from blood. The source of these receptors is a woman aged 55 to 70 in good health. Both conserved end residues are part of each CDR3. D genes are given only for firm matches. Clone size is given for some rows only: seen once, a few or many times, or a class if the clone is expanded.

cdr3_nt cdr3_aa v_call d_call clone_size j_call cdr3_length
TGTGCCAGCAGCACACAAACAGGGGTGAACGGCTACACCTTC CASSTQTGVNGYTF TRBV13 TRBD1 . TRBJ1-2 14
TGCAGTGCTAGCTCGGGCACTGCTAATGAAAAACTGTTTTTT CSASSGTANEKLFF TRBV20-1 . . TRBJ1-4 14
TGTGCCAGCAGCGGTCCGGGCAGCCCGGGACTACAACCCCACGAGCAGTACTTC CASSGPGSPGLQPHEQYF TRBV6-2/TRBV6-3 TRBD2 few TRBJ2-7 18
TGTGCCATCAGTGCCTACGGGACAGGGGTCGACGAGCAGTACTTC CAISAYGTGVDEQYF TRBV10-3 TRBD1 . TRBJ2-7 15
TGCAGTGCTCGCCGCGCGGGTGGGGACGAGCAGTACTTC CSARRAGGDEQYF TRBV20-1 . . TRBJ2-7 13
TGTGCCAGCAGCCCCCAAAGTGCAACCTACGAGCAGTACTTC CASSPQSATYEQYF TRBV12-3/TRBV12-4 . few TRBJ2-7 14
TGTGCCAGCAGTTTATCTAGGGCTAGCAATCAGCCCCAGCATTTT CASSLSRASNQPQHF TRBV27 . few TRBJ1-5 15
TGTGCCAGCAGTCTTAGAGATGGACCCATCTACGGGCAGTACTTC CASSLRDGPIYGQYF TRBV7-2 . . TRBJ2-4 15
TGTGCCAGCAGCCAAGATCATAAGGGGGGCTCCCTCCACTTT CASSQDHKGGSLHF TRBV3-1 . . TRBJ1-6 14
TGTGCCAGCAGCTCTCCCGGAGGGAGCGGGGAGACCCAGTACTTC CASSSPGGSGETQYF TRBV7-2 . once TRBJ2-5 15
TGTGCCAGCACCACTCCGGGACAGGCAAATGGCTACACCTTC CASTTPGQANGYTF TRBV7-2 TRBD1 . TRBJ1-2 14
TGTGCCAGCAGCCACCCACATAATAGCGGGAGTTGGAATGAGCAGTTCTTC CASSHPHNSGSWNEQFF TRBV3-1 TRBD2 few TRBJ2-1 17
TGTGCCAGCAGACCTGGTACGTCAAAAATCAATGAGCAGTTCTTC CASRPGTSKINEQFF TRBV12-3/TRBV12-4 . few TRBJ2-1 15
TGCGCCAGCAGTCGCCTACAGGGCACAGATACGCAGTATTTT CASSRLQGTDTQYF TRBV5-1 . few TRBJ2-3 14
TGTGCCACCAGCAGACCGGGTAGCGGCACCTCTGGGGCCAACGTCCTGACTTTC CATSRPGSGTSGANVLTF TRBV15 . few TRBJ2-6 18
TGTGCCAGCACCAAATATGTGACAGATACGCAGTATTTT CASTKYVTDTQYF TRBV28 . few TRBJ2-3 13
TGCGCCAGCAGTACTGACTTAAAAAACATTCAGTACTTC CASSTDLKNIQYF TRBV10-2 . many TRBJ2-4 13
TGCAGTGCGTGGGACCTTAATTCACCCCTCCACTTT CSAWDLNSPLHF TRBV20-1 . . TRBJ1-6 12
TGTGCCAGCAGCTCTCACCACTGGGGGCAGGGGAACTATGGCTACACCTTC CASSSHHWGQGNYGYTF TRBV9 . few TRBJ1-2 17
TGTGCCAGCAGCTTTTTTCAGGGGGCTGGGTACGAGCAGTACTTC CASSFFQGAGYEQYF TRBV7-2 TRBD1 . TRBJ2-7 15
TGCGCCAGCAGTGATCTGGTAGTGGCTGCCTACGAGCAGTACTTC CASSDLVVAAYEQYF TRBV10-2 . once TRBJ2-7 15
TGTGCCAGCAGCCAAGGAGTGACTAGCTTGGAGACCCAGTACTTC CASSQGVTSLETQYF TRBV14 TRBD2 . TRBJ2-5 15
TGTGCCAGCAGTTACTCAGAACAGGTTCAGTCGTACGAGCAGTACTTC CASSYSEQVQSYEQYF TRBV6-2/TRBV6-3 . . TRBJ2-7 16
TGTGCCAGCAGCGACGCGGAGACCCAGTACTTC CASSDAETQYF TRBV6-1 . . TRBJ2-5 11
TGCAGTGCTAGAGTTACGGCGAACGAGCAGTACTTC CSARVTANEQYF TRBV20-1 . . TRBJ2-7 12
TGTGCCATCAGTGACCCTCGATGGGGTTTTGGGGCCAACGTCCTGACTTTC CAISDPRWGFGANVLTF TRBV10-3 . . TRBJ2-6 17
TGCGCCAGCAGCCAGGCAGGGACTTATGGCTACACCTTC CASSQAGTYGYTF TRBV4-1 . few TRBJ1-2 13
TGTGCCAGCACCACGGGACAGGGATCGTACTACGAGCAGTACTTC CASTTGQGSYYEQYF TRBV6-5 TRBD1 . TRBJ2-7 15
TGTGCCAGCAGCTCGCCGAGGGGACAGGGGTACAAGTATGGCTACACCTTC CASSSPRGQGYKYGYTF TRBV11-2 TRBD1 . TRBJ1-2 17
TGCAGTGCTAGAGTGGCCGGGGAGCTGTTTTTT CSARVAGELFF TRBV20-1 . . TRBJ2-2 11
TGTGCCAGCAGTCCGAACAGGGCTGGCGGGGAGCTGTTTTTT CASSPNRAGGELFF TRBV12-3/TRBV12-4 . once TRBJ2-2 14
TGTGCCAGCAGCTTACAGGGGGCAATTGTCTATGGCTACACCTTC CASSLQGAIVYGYTF TRBV7-2 TRBD1 . TRBJ1-2 15
TGCAGTGCTAGACGTGGGGGGTATGGGGCGGGAATCGAGCAGTACTTC CSARRGGYGAGIEQYF TRBV20-1 . . TRBJ2-7 16
TGTGCCAGCAGCACGTCTAGATACAATGAGCAGTACTTC CASSTSRYNEQYF TRBV7-8 . . TRBJ2-7 13
TGCGCCAGCAGCCCACAGCGGGATGAATCAGATACGCAGTATTTT CASSPQRDESDTQYF TRBV5-1 TRBD2 . TRBJ2-3 15
TGTGCCATCAGTGGGGGGACAGCGAACTCTGGGGCCAACGTCCTGACTTTC CAISGGTANSGANVLTF TRBV10-3 TRBD1 . TRBJ2-6 17
TGTGCCAGCAGCTTAGCGACCCGACAGAACACTGAAGCTTTCTTT CASSLATRQNTEAFF TRBV7-2 . . TRBJ1-1 15
TGTGCCACAGTAAGCGGATATGGCTACACCTTC CATVSGYGYTF TRBV28 . few TRBJ1-2 11
TGTGCCAGCAGCTCCGCAGGCAGGCGCGAGCAGTACTTC CASSSAGRREQYF TRBV7-7 . once TRBJ2-7 13
TGTGCCAGCTCAACCCTAGCGGGGGTTGGGGATACGCAGTATTTT CASSTLAGVGDTQYF TRBV18 TRBD2 . TRBJ2-3 15
TGTGCCAGCAGCGTAGCTTCCCAGGGGGTTGGTGAGCAGTTCTTC CASSVASQGVGEQFF TRBV9 TRBD1 few TRBJ2-1 15
TGTGCCAGCAGCCCCCGGGACCCGCCCGCAGATACGCAGTATTTT CASSPRDPPADTQYF TRBV11-3 . . TRBJ2-3 15
TGTGCCAGCAGCCCGGCGGGACTAGTCGCCAATGAGCAGTTCTTC CASSPAGLVANEQFF TRBV7-2 TRBD2 . TRBJ2-1 15
TGTGCCAGCAGCTCGGGACAGGGGTATGAGGGCAATCAGCCCCAGCATTTT CASSSGQGYEGNQPQHF TRBV5-6 TRBD1 few TRBJ1-5 17
TGTGCCACAGAGGGTGGGAGGTATACCTACGAGCAGTACTTC CATEGGRYTYEQYF TRBV28 . . TRBJ2-7 14
TGCGCCAGCAGCCAGGGAACAGGGTTTGTTTATGGCTACACCTTC CASSQGTGFVYGYTF TRBV4-3 . few TRBJ1-2 15
TGTGCCAGCAGTTACGGACAGGTCGGCTCTGGGGCCAACGTCCTGACTTTC CASSYGQVGSGANVLTF TRBV6-5 TRBD1 few TRBJ2-6 17
TGTGCCTGGTTTGGGGCAGGGGCAGGGGCCAACGTCCTGACTTTC CAWFGAGAGANVLTF TRBV30 . . TRBJ2-6 15